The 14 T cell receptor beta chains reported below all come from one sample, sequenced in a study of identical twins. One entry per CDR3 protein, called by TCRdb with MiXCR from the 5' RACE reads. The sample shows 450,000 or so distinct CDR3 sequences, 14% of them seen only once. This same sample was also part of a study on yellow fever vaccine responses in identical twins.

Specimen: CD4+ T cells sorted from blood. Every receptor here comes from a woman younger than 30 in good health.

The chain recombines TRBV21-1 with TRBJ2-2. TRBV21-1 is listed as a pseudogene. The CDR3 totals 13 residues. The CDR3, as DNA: TGTGCCAGCAGCAAAGCAGGGTCCGGGGAGCTGTTTTTT. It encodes CASSKAGSGELFF.

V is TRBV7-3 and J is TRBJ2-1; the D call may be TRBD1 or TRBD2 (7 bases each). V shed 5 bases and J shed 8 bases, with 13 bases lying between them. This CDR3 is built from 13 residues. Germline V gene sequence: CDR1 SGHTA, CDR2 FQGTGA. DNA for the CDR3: TGTGCCAGCAGCCCAGGGGGGGGGTATGAGCAGTTCTTC. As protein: CASSPGGGYEQFF.

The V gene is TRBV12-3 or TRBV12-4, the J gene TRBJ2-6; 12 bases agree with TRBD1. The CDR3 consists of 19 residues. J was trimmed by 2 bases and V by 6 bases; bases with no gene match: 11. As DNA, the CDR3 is TGTGCCAGCAGATTCCGGGACAGGGGGCTTTTAACTGGGGCCAACGTCCTGACTTTC. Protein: CASRFRDRGLLTGANVLTF.

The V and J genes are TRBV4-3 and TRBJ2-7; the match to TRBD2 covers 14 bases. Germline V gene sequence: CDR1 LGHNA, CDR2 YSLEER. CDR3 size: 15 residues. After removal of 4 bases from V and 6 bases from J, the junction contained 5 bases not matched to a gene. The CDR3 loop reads CASSRTGTSGGEQYF. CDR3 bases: TGCGCCAGCAGCCGAACCGGGACTAGCGGGGGCGAGCAGTACTTC.

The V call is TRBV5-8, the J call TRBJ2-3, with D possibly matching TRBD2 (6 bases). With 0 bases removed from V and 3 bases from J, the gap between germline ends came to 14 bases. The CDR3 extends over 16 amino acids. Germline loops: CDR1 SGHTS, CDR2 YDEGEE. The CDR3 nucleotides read TGTGCCAGCAGCTTGGCCGGGGCGGGGAGGACAGATACGCAGTATTTT. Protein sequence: CASSLAGAGRTDTQYF.

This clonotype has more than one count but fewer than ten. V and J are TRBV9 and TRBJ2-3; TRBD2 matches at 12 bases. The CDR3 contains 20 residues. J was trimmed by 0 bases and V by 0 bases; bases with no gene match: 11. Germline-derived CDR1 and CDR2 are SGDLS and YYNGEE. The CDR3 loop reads CASSVGLTSGGASSTDTQYF. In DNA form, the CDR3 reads TGTGCCAGCAGCGTAGGCCTGACTAGCGGGGGAGCATCTAGCACAGATACGCAGTATTTT.

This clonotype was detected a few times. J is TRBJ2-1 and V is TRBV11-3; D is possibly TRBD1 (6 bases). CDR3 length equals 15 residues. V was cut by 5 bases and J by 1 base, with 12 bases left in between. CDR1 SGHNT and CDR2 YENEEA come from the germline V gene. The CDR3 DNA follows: TGTGCCAGCAGCGTCAGGGGTGATTCCTACAATGAGCAGTTCTTC. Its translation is CASSVRGDSYNEQFF.

For the CDR3, the DNA is TGTGCCAGCAGTTACTCTGGGGGGAGGCAACACACAGATACGCAGTATTTT. Amino acids: CASSYSGGRQHTDTQYF. The chain employs TRBV6-5 and TRBJ2-3; D may be TRBD2 (6 bases). Germline CDR1 reads MNHEY; CDR2 reads SVGAGI. Trimming shortened V by 0 bases and J by 2 bases, and 15 bases separated the two germline ends. The CDR3 sequence is 17 residues long.

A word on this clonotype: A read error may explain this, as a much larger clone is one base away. The CDR3 sequence: CASSTAGELFF. CDR3 bases: TGTGCCAGCAGTACGGCCGGGGAGCTGTTTTTT. The gene calls are TRBV6-2 or TRBV6-3 and TRBJ2-2; D gene ambiguous. Germline values: CDR1 MNHEY, CDR2 SVGEGT. The germline V and J ends were trimmed by 5 bases and 6 bases, with 4 bases remaining between them. This CDR3 has 11 residues.

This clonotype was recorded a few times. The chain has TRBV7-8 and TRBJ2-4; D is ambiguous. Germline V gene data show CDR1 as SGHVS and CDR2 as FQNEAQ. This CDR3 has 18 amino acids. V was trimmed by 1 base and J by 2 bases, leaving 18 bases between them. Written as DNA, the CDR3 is TGTGCCAGCAGCTTAGACGTAGGCCTGTACCCTACCAAAAACATTCAGTACTTC. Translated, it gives CASSLDVGLYPTKNIQYF. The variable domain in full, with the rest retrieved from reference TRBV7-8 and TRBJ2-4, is GAGVSQSPRYKVAKRGQDVALRCDPISGHVSLFWYQQALGQGPEFLTYFQNEAQLDKSGLPSDRFFAERPEGSVSTLKIQRTQQEDSAVYLCASSLDVGLYPTKNIQYFGAGTRLSVL.

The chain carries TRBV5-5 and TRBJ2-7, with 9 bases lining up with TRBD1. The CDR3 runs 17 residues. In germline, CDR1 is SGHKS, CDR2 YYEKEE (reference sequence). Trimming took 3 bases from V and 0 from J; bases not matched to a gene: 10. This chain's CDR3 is CASSWYAGTGSSYEQYF. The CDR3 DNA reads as TGTGCCAGCAGCTGGTACGCCGGGACAGGGAGCTCCTACGAGCAGTACTTC.

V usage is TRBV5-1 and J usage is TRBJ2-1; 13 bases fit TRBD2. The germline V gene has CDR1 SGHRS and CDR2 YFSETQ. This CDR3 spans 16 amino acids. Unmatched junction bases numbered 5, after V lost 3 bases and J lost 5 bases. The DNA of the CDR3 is TGCGCCAGCAGCTGGGGACTAGCGGGATCCCACAATGAGCAGTTCTTC. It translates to CASSWGLAGSHNEQFF.

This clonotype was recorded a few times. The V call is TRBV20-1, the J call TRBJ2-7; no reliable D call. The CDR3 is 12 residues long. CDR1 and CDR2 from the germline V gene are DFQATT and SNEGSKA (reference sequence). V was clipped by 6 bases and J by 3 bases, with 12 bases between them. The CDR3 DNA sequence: TGCAGTGCAGATAAAGGGCGCTACGAGCAGTACTTC. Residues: CSADKGRYEQYF.

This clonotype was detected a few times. The CDR3 region has the DNA TGCGCCAGCAGCCAAGGCCCGGCCGGGACAGGGGGACAAGAGACCCAGTACTTC. It codes for CASSQGPAGTGGQETQYF. This rearrangement joins TRBV4-1 to TRBJ2-5; TRBD1 agrees at 11 bases. Germline CDR1 and CDR2: MGHRA and YSYEKL. The CDR3 spans 18 residues. The ends lost 1 base at V and 2 bases at J; junction bases unmatched: 9.